This note documents a single TCR beta chain sequence. What it binds is unknown. This sample is drawn from a study of shared clonotypes between healthy human individuals. CD45RO-negative, CCR7-selected cells formed the naive CD8 fraction, which excluded terminally differentiated effector memory CD45RA+ cells. Study-level points and caveats: At large depth, rarefaction still showed sorted-subset sequencing to be incomplete.

The method was immunoSEQ multiplex PCR; TCRdb's version includes in-frame clones alone and lacks a portion of them. The sample holds around 2.1 million clones, 85% to 95% seen once. Specimen: naive CD8+ T cells from PBMCs. The clonotype was recovered from a man aged 18-30 years in good health. Some clones in this sample may be carry-over from other donors' samples.

In DNA, the CDR3 is TGTGCCAGCAGCACCCCTAGGACCTCCTACAATGAGCAGTTCTTC. Amino acid sequence: CASSTPRTSYNEQFF. The chain links TRBV9 to TRBJ2-1; D not certain. Germline-derived CDR1 and CDR2 are SGDLS and YYNGEE. Trimming removed 4 bases at V and 0 bases at J, with 11 bases between. The CDR3 length is 15 residues.